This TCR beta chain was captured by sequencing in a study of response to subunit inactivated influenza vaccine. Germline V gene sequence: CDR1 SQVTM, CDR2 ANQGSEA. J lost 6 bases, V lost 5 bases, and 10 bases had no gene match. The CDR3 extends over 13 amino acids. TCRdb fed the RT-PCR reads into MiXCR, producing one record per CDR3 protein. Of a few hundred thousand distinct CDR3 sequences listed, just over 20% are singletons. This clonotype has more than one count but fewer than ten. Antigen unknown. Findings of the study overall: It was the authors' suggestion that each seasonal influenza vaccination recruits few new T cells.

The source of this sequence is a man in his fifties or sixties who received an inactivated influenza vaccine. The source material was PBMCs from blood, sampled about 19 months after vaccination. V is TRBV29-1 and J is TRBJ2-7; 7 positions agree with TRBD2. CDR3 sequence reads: CSVLPWGRGEQYF. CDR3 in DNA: TGCAGCGTTCTCCCCTGGGGGAGGGGCGAGCAGTACTTC.